This T cell receptor beta chain was sequenced during a study of blood T cell repertoires in COVID-19. The table came from immunoSEQ multiplex PCR; TCRdb's copy has only in-frame clones and leaves some out. The sample records about 300,000 clones, 85% being singletons. Germline assignment: CDR1 MNHEY and CDR2 SVGAGI. V lost 0 bases, J lost 14 bases, and 23 bases lay in between. The CDR3 runs 16 residues. The rearrangement joins TRBV6-5 to TRBJ2-1; D may be TRBD1 (5 bases). The sequencing sample was made of PBMCs or T cells enriched from blood (not recorded which). This TCR came from a woman in her thirties who had been exposed to COVID-19. The CDR3 region has the DNA TGTGCCAGCAGTTACTCGACCGTCGTTAAGGGTCGCAGGGAGTTCTTC. This sequence encodes CASSYSTVVKGRREFF.